The 27 T cell receptor beta chains below were found in one sample sequenced in a study of blood T cells in healthy people across ages (dated by TCRdb to the mid-2010s). Library construction relied on 5' RACE. Sequenced using an Illumina HiSeq 2500. A second PCR of roughly 7 to 12 cycles was run with a J-beta primer mix and a sample-barcoded 5' primer. TCRdb trimmed public reads at Q25 via fastp, called clones via MiXCR and kept in-frame beta chains. Rows matching on CDR3 protein sequence are summarized as one entry with the most common DNA and genes. Here the sample has about 1.7 million distinct CDR3 sequences; 25% to 30% occur a single time. Together, the top ten hold about 8% of the sample. Sequencing was carried out using blood. The receptors shown here come from a woman in her 30s in good health.

In its sample, this clonotype was seen a few times. The gene calls are TRBV6-2 or TRBV6-3 and TRBJ2-1; D is unclear. Germline values: CDR1 MNHEY, CDR2 SVGEGT. V was trimmed by 2 bases and J by 4 bases, leaving 6 bases between them. This CDR3 comprises 13 residues. CDR3 region: CASSYRFYNEQFF. DNA of the CDR3: TGTGCCAGCAGTTACCGCTTTTACAATGAGCAGTTCTTC.

The chain has TRBV28 and TRBJ2-7; TRBD1 agrees at 8 bases. The CDR3 contains 16 residues. CDR1 and CDR2 from the germline V gene are MDHEN and SYDVKM. After removal of 4 bases from V and 3 bases from J, the junction contained 11 bases not matched to a gene. The CDR3, as DNA: TGTGCCAGCAGTTCCCAAGGACAGGGTGGGATCTACGAGCAGTACTTC. This translates into CASSSQGQGGIYEQYF.

DNA of the CDR3: TGTGCCAGCAGTTACGTGGGCGGGGAGCTGTTTTTT. It yields the protein CASSYVGGELFF. The chain has TRBV27 and TRBJ2-2; no firm D call. Trimming cost V 4 bases and J 7 bases, with 7 bases left between them. CDR3 length: 12 amino acids. Germline V gene lookup returns CDR1 MNHEY and CDR2 SMNVEV (reference sequence).

Notes on this clonotype: A read error is possible here, since a much larger clone lies one base away. CDR3 sequence (DNA): TGCAGGGCTAGTTCAGGGTACGAGCAGTACTTC. This sequence encodes CRASSGYEQYF. This chain uses TRBV20-1 with TRBJ2-7, with D possibly TRBD1 on 5 matching bases. In germline, CDR1 is DFQATT, CDR2 SNEGSKA (reference sequence). The CDR3 spans 11 residues.

This clonotype was counted many times. DNA of the CDR3: TGTGCCAGCAGTCGCCCGGGATTCAGCCAAGAGACCCAGTACTTC. This gives the protein CASSRPGFSQETQYF. The V and J genes are TRBV12-3 or TRBV12-4 and TRBJ2-5; a possible D gene is TRBD2 (5 bases). The CDR3 spans 15 residues. V was pared by 5 bases and J by 1 base, with 14 bases between.

This clonotype came up many times. This chain joins TRBV9 and TRBJ2-1; 10 nucleotides agree with TRBD2. The CDR3 length is 15 residues. V lost 3 bases, J lost 4 bases, and 4 bases stayed unmatched. The germline V gene encodes CDR1 SGDLS and CDR2 YYNGEE. As DNA, the CDR3 is TGTGCCAGCAGCGCCAATAGCGGGGGGTACAATGAGCAGTTCTTC. Amino acid sequence: CASSANSGGYNEQFF.

This clonotype was observed a few times. V is TRBV29-1 and J is TRBJ2-7; D unclear. This CDR3 comprises 13 residues. CDR1 is SQVTM, CDR2 ANQGSEA, per germline. The V end lost 2 bases, the J end lost 6 bases, and 14 bases lay between the germline ends. As DNA, the CDR3 is TGCAGCGTTGAATACAACTCTTCAGGCGAGCAGTACTTC. Protein sequence: CSVEYNSSGEQYF.

The gene calls are TRBV5-1 and TRBJ2-7, with 11 bases fitting TRBD2. Germline V lookup: CDR1 SGHRS, CDR2 YFSETQ. Unmatched junction bases numbered 8, after V lost 4 bases and J lost 5 bases. CDR3 length: 15 amino acids. The CDR3: CASSGIAGGPDEQYF. DNA of the CDR3: TGCGCCAGCAGCGGCATAGCGGGAGGGCCCGACGAGCAGTACTTC.

CDR3 amino acids: CASSHPGGKSGGPGEQFF. The DNA of the CDR3 is TGCGCCAGCAGCCACCCCGGGGGGAAGTCGGGAGGGCCGGGTGAGCAGTTCTTC. This sequence joins TRBV4-3 and TRBJ2-1; 8 nucleotides match TRBD2. V lost 3 bases to trimming and J lost 9 bases; unmatched junction nucleotides: 19. Germline V gene lookup returns CDR1 LGHNA and CDR2 YSLEER. The CDR3 is 18 residues long.

This clonotype has only a few counts. The V and J genes are TRBV5-1 and TRBJ1-2; no clear D. The CDR3 is made up of 13 amino acids. Trimming took off 2 bases at V and 5 bases at J, with 10 bases between the two ends. Germline values: CDR1 SGHRS, CDR2 YFSETQ. This CDR3 is CASSFAPEYGYTF. The CDR3 DNA follows: TGCGCCAGCAGCTTCGCTCCCGAATATGGCTACACCTTC.

This clonotype appeared a few times. V usage is TRBV2 and J usage is TRBJ2-7; TRBD2 aligns across 7 bases. CDR3 length equals 14 residues. CDR1 is SNHLY, CDR2 FYNNEI, per germline. J gave up 5 bases and V 6 bases, and 10 bases lay outside the gene matches. This CDR3 is CASRPRDYGDEQYF. The CDR3, as DNA: TGTGCCAGCAGACCCCGGGACTACGGGGACGAGCAGTACTTC.

This clonotype was counted a few times. The V gene is TRBV10-3, the J gene TRBJ2-1, with D maybe TRBD2 (6 bases). The germline CDR1 and CDR2 sequences are ENHRY and SYGVKD. V lost 4 bases to trimming and J lost 7 bases, with 14 bases between them. The CDR3 contains 14 residues. For the CDR3, the DNA is TGTGCCATCAGTGTCCCCGTGGGGGGAAATGAGCAGTTCTTC. This encodes CAISVPVGGNEQFF.

The genes are TRBV28 and TRBJ2-3; D unresolved. This CDR3 comprises 13 residues. V lost 7 bases, J lost 3 bases, and 11 bases lay in between. The germline CDR1 and CDR2 sequences are MDHEN and SYDVKM. This CDR3 is CASIDSLTDTQYF. DNA of the CDR3: TGTGCCAGCATTGACTCTTTAACAGATACGCAGTATTTT.

This clonotype has ten or more counts. The chain is built from TRBV29-1 and TRBJ2-1; TRBD1 aligns across 7 bases. V lost 3 bases to trimming and J lost 0 bases; unmatched junction nucleotides: 8. The CDR3 is 16 amino acids. Germline V gene data show CDR1 as SQVTM and CDR2 as ANQGSEA. CDR3 residues: CSVELGGPFSYNEQFF. The CDR3 DNA reads TGCAGCGTTGAGTTAGGGGGCCCCTTCTCCTACAATGAGCAGTTCTTC.

Turning to this clonotype: Being one base from a much bigger clone, this may be a read error. J is TRBJ1-4 and V is TRBV9; maybe TRBD1 (5 bases). In germline, CDR1 is SGDLS, CDR2 YYNGEE. This CDR3 is built from 15 residues. DNA of the CDR3: TGTGCCACCAGCGGCCGACAGACACCTAATGAAAAACTGTTTTTT. This codes for CATSGRQTPNEKLFF.

J is TRBJ1-4 and V is TRBV20-1, with 9 bases lining up with TRBD1. The germline CDR1 and CDR2 sequences are DFQATT and SNEGSKA (reference sequence). With 3 bases clipped from V and 8 bases from J, the junction kept 10 bases outside the gene matches. CDR3 length: 15 residues. CDR3 protein: CSASRDRAFGEKLFF. CDR3 in DNA: TGCAGTGCTAGCCGGGACAGGGCTTTCGGCGAAAAACTGTTTTTT.

This clonotype appeared many times. This chain connects TRBV29-1 to TRBJ1-5, with D uncertain. Germline V gene sequence: CDR1 SQVTM, CDR2 ANQGSEA. This CDR3 region has 12 residues. Trimming pared 4 bases from V and 2 bases from J, leaving 6 bases between. The CDR3 DNA reads as TGCAGCGTTGGACACCGCAATCAGCCCCAGCATTTT. This encodes CSVGHRNQPQHF.

This clonotype has a handful of counts. The chain uses TRBV5-1 and TRBJ2-3; D is unresolved. V was pared by 3 bases and J by 6 bases, with 11 bases between. In germline, CDR1 is SGHRS, CDR2 YFSETQ. The CDR3 spans 13 residues. Here the CDR3 DNA reads TGCGCCAGCAGCTCGTTCCCGATGGATACGCAGTATTTT. Translated, it gives CASSSFPMDTQYF.

This clonotype was found a few times. The chain recombines TRBV20-1 with TRBJ1-2; TRBD1 matches at 7 bases. This CDR3 comprises 11 residues. Germline V gives CDR1 DFQATT, CDR2 SNEGSKA (reference sequence). The trim removed 7 bases at V and 6 bases at J, leaving 5 bases unmatched. The CDR3 bases are TGCAGTGTTCAGGGGGGGGATGGCTACACCTTC. Protein: CSVQGGDGYTF.

The chain carries TRBV4-1 and TRBJ2-3; 7 bases align to TRBD1. V shed 5 bases and J 1 base; nucleotides not matched to a gene: 12. The CDR3 extends over 17 amino acids. Germline V gene lookup returns CDR1 MGHRA and CDR2 YSYEKL. The CDR3 loop reads CASSLRALQGGTDTQYF. CDR3 DNA: TGCGCCAGCAGCTTACGCGCCTTGCAGGGGGGCACAGATACGCAGTATTTT.

DNA of the CDR3: TGCAGTGCCTTCTCATATGGGGTTAGCGGGATTTTCGAGCAGTACTTC. Translation gives CSAFSYGVSGIFEQYF. The V and J genes are TRBV20-1 and TRBJ2-7, with 8 nucleotides matching TRBD2. The ends lost 6 bases at V and 6 bases at J; junction bases unmatched: 19. Germline CDR1 is DFQATT and CDR2 is SNEGSKA (reference sequence). The CDR3 spans 16 residues.

V gene TRBV7-9 combines with J gene TRBJ2-7, with 8 nucleotides matching TRBD2. CDR1 and CDR2 from the germline V gene are SEHNR and FQNEAQ (reference sequence). Losses at the gene ends were 8 bases for V and 0 bases for J; bases not matched to a gene: 6. The CDR3 spans 14 residues. For the CDR3, the DNA is TGTGCCAGCGGTGAGAGCGGGAGCTCCTACGAGCAGTACTTC. Its protein product is CASGESGSSYEQYF.

This clonotype was observed at least ten times. The rearrangement joins TRBV24-1 to TRBJ2-5; unclear D gene. The CDR3 sequence is 12 residues long. Germline loops: CDR1 KGHDR, CDR2 SFDVKD. The ends were cut back, 2 bases at V and 5 bases at J, with 5 bases in the middle. This CDR3 is CATSDSAETQYF. CDR3 DNA: TGTGCCACCAGTGATTCTGCGGAGACCCAGTACTTC.

This chain connects TRBV20-1 to TRBJ2-4; TRBD2 matches 13 bases. J lost 13 bases, V lost 3 bases, and 21 bases had no gene match. The CDR3 is 18 residues long. Germline values: CDR1 DFQATT, CDR2 SNEGSKA (reference sequence). Here the CDR3 reads CSARGPGLAGISYNEQYF. The CDR3, as DNA: TGCAGTGCTAGGGGACCGGGACTAGCGGGAATCTCCTACAATGAGCAGTACTTC.

This clonotype was seen only a few times. V is TRBV5-5 and J is TRBJ1-4; 7 nucleotides align to TRBD1. The CDR3 covers 16 residues. Germline V lookup: CDR1 SGHKS, CDR2 YYEKEE (reference sequence). After removal of 0 bases from V and 7 bases from J, the junction contained 9 bases not matched to a gene. The CDR3 loop reads CASSLGRGGAGEKLFF. The CDR3 coding sequence is TGTGCCAGCAGCTTGGGGAGAGGGGGCGCCGGTGAAAAACTGTTTTTT.

This clonotype was counted a single time. At one end the junction does not follow the germline gene, possibly because of a read error. The rearrangement links TRBV12-3 or TRBV12-4 to TRBJ2-7, with 12 bases that match TRBD2. This CDR3 has 17 amino acids. The chain's CDR3 is CASSLTSGGSLSYEQYF. CDR3 in DNA: TGTGCTAGCAGTCTGACTAGCGGGGGCTCACTCTCCTACGAGCAGTACTTC.

The V gene is TRBV20-1, the J gene TRBJ2-1; 7 bases are a match to TRBD2. Germline V gives CDR1 DFQATT, CDR2 SNEGSKA (reference sequence). The CDR3 has 12 residues. Germline trimming cut 5 bases from V and 6 bases from J; bases unmatched to any gene: 4. In DNA form, the CDR3 reads TGCAGTGCTTGGACTAGTCCCAATGAGCAGTTCTTC. Amino acids: CSAWTSPNEQFF.